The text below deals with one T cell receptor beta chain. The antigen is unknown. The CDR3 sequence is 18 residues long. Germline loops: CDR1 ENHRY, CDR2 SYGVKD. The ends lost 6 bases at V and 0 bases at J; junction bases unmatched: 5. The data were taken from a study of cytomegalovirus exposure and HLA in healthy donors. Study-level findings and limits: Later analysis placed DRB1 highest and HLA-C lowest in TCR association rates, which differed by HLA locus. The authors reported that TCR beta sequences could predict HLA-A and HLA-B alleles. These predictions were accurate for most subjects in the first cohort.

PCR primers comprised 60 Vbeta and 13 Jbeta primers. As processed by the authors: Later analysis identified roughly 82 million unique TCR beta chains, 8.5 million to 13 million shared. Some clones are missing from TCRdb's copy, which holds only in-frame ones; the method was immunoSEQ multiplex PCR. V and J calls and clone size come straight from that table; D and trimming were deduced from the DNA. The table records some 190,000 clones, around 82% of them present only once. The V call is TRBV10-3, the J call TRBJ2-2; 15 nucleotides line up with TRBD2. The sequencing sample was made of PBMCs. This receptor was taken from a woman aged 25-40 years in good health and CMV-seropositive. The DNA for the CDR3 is TGTGCCATCAGGAGAGGACTAGCGGGAGGGCCGAACACCGGGGAGCTGTTTTTT. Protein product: CAIRRGLAGGPNTGELFF.